This passage covers 28 T cell receptor beta chains from one sample sequenced in a study of T cells after yellow fever vaccination (dated by TCRdb to between 2018 and 2021). Library method: 5' RACE. Sequencing used an Illumina NovaSeq 6000. TCRdb redid the processing of the public reads, applying fastp at Q25 and MiXCR, and retained in-frame beta chains. Rows are combined by CDR3 protein, so each entry shows the most common genes and DNA. Counted in this sample were some 240,000 distinct CDR3 sequences; roughly 3.3% of them appeared once. Clones ranked in the top ten supply about 3.3% of the sample. The sample's treatment or condition, from its label and the paper: live attenuated yellow fever vaccine strain. The sample here was CD4+ T cells sorted from PBMCs, taken 10 days after the yellow fever booster vaccination. Receptors originate from a man aged 18 to 30 who received the YFV17D yellow fever vaccine.

The V and J genes are TRBV6-5 and TRBJ1-5, with D possibly TRBD1 on 5 matching bases. CDR3 size: 14 residues. The ends were cut back, 5 bases at V and 1 base at J, with 9 bases in the middle. The germline CDR1 and CDR2 sequences are MNHEY and SVGAGI. CDR3 protein: CASSTRDSNQPQHF. Written as DNA, the CDR3 is TGTGCCAGCAGTACCCGGGACAGCAATCAGCCCCAGCATTTT.

There are many counts of this clonotype. The CDR3, as DNA: TGTGCCAGCTCACTGATTCGGACAGGGGATCACCAAGAAGCTTTCTTT. It specifies CASSLIRTGDHQEAFF. V is TRBV18 and J is TRBJ1-1; 9 nucleotides match TRBD1. V lost 4 bases to trimming and J lost 8 bases; unmatched junction nucleotides: 14. Germline CDR1 KGHSH, CDR2 LQKENI. CDR3 length: 16 amino acids.

This clonotype showed up many times. V is TRBV27 and J is TRBJ1-2; 9 positions agree with TRBD1. This CDR3 region has 14 residues. CDR1 and CDR2 (germline): MNHEY, SMNVEV (reference sequence). J lost 8 bases, V lost 5 bases, and 9 bases had no gene match. The CDR3 reads CASSHYRQGEGYTF. CDR3 bases: TGTGCCAGCAGTCACTATCGACAGGGGGAGGGCTACACCTTC.

The chain has TRBV2 and TRBJ2-3; a possible D gene is TRBD1 (6 bases). The CDR3 has 15 amino acids. CDR1 and CDR2 (germline): SNHLY, FYNNEI. Trimming pared 4 bases from V and 0 bases from J, leaving 11 bases between. The DNA of the CDR3 is TGTGCCAGCAGTGCAGGGGCGGTTAGCACAGATACGCAGTATTTT. Translating it yields CASSAGAVSTDTQYF.

This clonotype has more than one count but fewer than ten. The gene calls are TRBV28 and TRBJ2-7, with 16 bases matching TRBD2. V trimming: 6 bases; J trimming: 6 bases; junction bases outside the gene matches: 8. The CDR3 consists of 16 residues. Germline CDR1 and CDR2: MDHEN and SYDVKM. The CDR3 DNA reads TGTGCCAGCAGCACCGCCGGGACTAGCGGGGGGGCCGAGCAGTACGTC. Amino acids: CASSTAGTSGGAEQYV.

At least ten counts were recorded for this clonotype. The chain recombines TRBV29-1 with TRBJ2-3; 10 bases are shared with TRBD2. J lost 2 bases, V lost 1 base, and 3 bases had no gene match. The CDR3 is made up of 15 amino acids. The germline V gene encodes CDR1 SQVTM and CDR2 ANQGSEA. The CDR3 reads CSVEVAGGTTDTQYF. DNA of the CDR3: TGCAGCGTTGAAGTAGCGGGGGGAACCACAGATACGCAGTATTTT.

In its sample, this clonotype was seen many times. The CDR3 DNA reads TGTGCCAGCAGCTTAGCTGCTGACTCATATAGCAATCAGCCCCAGCATTTT. Amino acids: CASSLAADSYSNQPQHF. The genes are TRBV7-2 and TRBJ1-5; D not certain. The V gene's germline CDR1 is SGHTA and CDR2 FQGNSA. V lost 0 bases, J lost 0 bases, and 12 bases lay in between. The CDR3 runs 17 residues.

The rearrangement joins TRBV5-6 to TRBJ1-5; maybe TRBD1 (5 bases). CDR3 length: 15 amino acids. CDR1 SGHDT and CDR2 YYEEEE come from the germline V gene. V shed 1 base and J shed 5 bases, with 13 bases lying between them. The CDR3 reads CASSLRRAKDQPQHF. In nucleotides, the CDR3 is TGTGCCAGCAGCTTGCGCAGGGCGAAGGATCAGCCCCAGCATTTT.

This CDR3 reads CSASQGRGVRGDTQYF. CDR3 nucleotides: TGCAGTGCCTCTCAGGGGCGGGGGGTCCGCGGAGATACGCAGTATTTT. The chain couples TRBV20-1 to TRBJ2-3; TRBD2 matches at 8 bases. The CDR3 sequence is 16 residues long. Looked up from germline, CDR1 is DFQATT and CDR2 is SNEGSKA (reference sequence). V was pared by 6 bases and J by 5 bases, with 16 bases of the junction left unmatched.

With respect to this clonotype: This may stem from a read error, because a much larger clone lies one nucleotide away. The chain couples TRBV20-1 to TRBJ1-2; the match to TRBD1 covers 7 bases. The CDR3 consists of 13 residues. Germline lookup yields CDR1 DFQATT and CDR2 SNEGSKA (reference sequence). As DNA, the CDR3 is TGCAGTGCTAGGACAGGGAGGGGCTATGGCTACGCCTTC. It is translated as CSARTGRGYGYAF.

The gene calls are TRBV7-2 and TRBJ1-2, with unresolved D. Germline V lookup: CDR1 SGHTA, CDR2 FQGNSA. Between the trimmed V and J ends, which lost 1 base and 6 bases, there was a span of 9 bases. The CDR3 runs 13 residues. CDR3 nucleotides: TGTGCCAGCAGCTTAGGAGTATGGGATGGCTACACCTTC. Encoded protein: CASSLGVWDGYTF.

The table lists this clonotype with many counts. The V gene is TRBV7-2, the J gene TRBJ2-7, with 7 bases matching TRBD1. V was clipped by 0 bases and J by 6 bases; unmatched bases: 8. The CDR3 runs 15 residues. CDR1 and CDR2 (germline): SGHTA, FQGNSA. The CDR3 is CASSLALGQVREQYF. CDR3 coding DNA: TGTGCCAGCAGCTTAGCCCTCGGACAGGTCCGCGAGCAGTACTTC.

In its sample, this clonotype was seen a few times. CDR3 sequence (DNA): TGCGCCAGCAGCGCGGTGACAGTGCCTACTGAAGCTTTCTTT. Protein: CASSAVTVPTEAFF. The chain joins TRBV5-1 to TRBJ1-1; a weak D match, TRBD1 (5 bases). The germline gives CDR1 SGHRS, CDR2 YFSETQ. The CDR3 is 14 amino acids. The V and J ends lost 4 bases and 5 bases respectively, with 15 bases between them.

This clonotype was seen at least ten times. This rearrangement joins TRBV5-1 to TRBJ2-1; TRBD2 agrees at 7 bases. Trimming took 2 bases from V and 5 from J; bases not matched to a gene: 1. This CDR3 has 13 residues. Germline CDR1 is SGHRS and CDR2 is YFSETQ. CDR3 in DNA: TGCGCCAGCAGCTTCGGGGGGAACAATGAGCAGTTCTTC. Encoded protein: CASSFGGNNEQFF.

The sample holds a few counts of this clonotype. The chain combines TRBV5-5 with TRBJ1-2, with D perhaps TRBD1 (5 bases). Between the trimmed V and J ends, which lost 6 bases and 4 bases, there was a span of 13 bases. Germline CDR1 and CDR2: SGHKS and YYEKEE (reference sequence). The CDR3 loop spans 13 amino acids. The CDR3 spells CASTRGGTYGYTF. In nucleotides, the CDR3 is TGTGCCAGCACCCGAGGAGGGACCTATGGCTACACCTTC. The full variable domain, in which reference TRBV5-5 and TRBJ1-2 provide the parts outside the CDR3, is DAGVTQSPTHLIKTRGQQVTLRCSPISGHKSVSWYQQVLGQGPQFIFQYYEKEERGRGNFPDRFSARQFPNYSSELNVNALLLGDSALYLCASTRGGTYGYTFGSGTRLTVV.

There are many counts of this clonotype. This sequence joins TRBV10-3 and TRBJ1-4; the match to TRBD1 covers 12 bases. Trimming took 10 bases from V and 8 from J; bases not matched to a gene: 2. Germline V gene data show CDR1 as ENHRY and CDR2 as SYGVKD. CDR3 length: 12 residues. As DNA, the CDR3 is TGTGCCACTGGGACAGGGGGCGAAAAACTGTTTTTT. Encoded protein: CATGTGGEKLFF.

Ten or more counts support this clonotype. The chain uses TRBV6-1 and TRBJ2-2, with a tentative D call TRBD1 (6 bases). The V and J ends lost 4 bases and 1 base respectively, with 10 bases between them. The germline gives CDR1 MNHNS, CDR2 SASEGT. CDR3 length: 15 residues. The CDR3 DNA reads as TGTGCCAGCAGTGGACGGACAGTGAACACCGGGGAGCTGTTTTTT. Translating it yields CASSGRTVNTGELFF.

This clonotype was recorded at least ten times. This chain joins TRBV5-1 and TRBJ2-3, with 7 positions matching TRBD1. Germline V CDR1 and CDR2: SGHRS, YFSETQ. The CDR3 length is 16 residues. J gave up 3 bases and V 0 bases, and 7 bases lay outside the gene matches. CDR3 protein: CASSLGVGQPTDTQYF. CDR3 nucleotides: TGCGCCAGCAGCTTGGGAGTGGGACAGCCTACAGATACGCAGTATTTT.

This clonotype was recorded many times. The V and J genes are TRBV9 and TRBJ2-7, with D possibly being TRBD1 (6 bases). Germline V gene lookup returns CDR1 SGDLS and CDR2 YYNGEE. The CDR3 spans 14 residues. Trimming cost V 3 bases and J 4 bases, with 14 bases left between them. CDR3 nucleotides: TGTGCCAGCAGCGCTTCCGGGACAACTTACGAGCAGTACTTC. This translates into CASSASGTTYEQYF.

The CDR3 loop reads CSARSALIVHNEQFF. CDR3 DNA sequence: TGCAGTGCTAGATCCGCGCTTATCGTACACAATGAGCAGTTCTTC. The chain is built from TRBV20-1 and TRBJ2-1; D ambiguous. The germline V and J ends were trimmed by 2 bases and 5 bases, with 16 bases remaining between them. There are 15 residues in the CDR3. CDR1 is DFQATT and CDR2 is SNEGSKA in the germline V gene (reference sequence).

This clonotype occurred once. This chain uses TRBV10-2 with TRBJ2-7, with D hard to call. The germline CDR1 and CDR2 sequences are WSHSY and SAAADI. The CDR3 is 15 amino acids. V was shortened by 4 bases and J by 5 bases, with 18 bases between the two germline ends. CDR3: CASSGVLRSPHEQYF. CDR3 DNA: TGCGCCAGCAGTGGGGTTCTAAGGAGCCCCCACGAGCAGTACTTC.

CDR3 DNA: TGTGCCACCAGCAGAGATATGGGGGAAGAAAAACTGTTTTTT. Its protein product is CATSRDMGEEKLFF. The V gene is TRBV15, the J gene TRBJ1-4; possible D gene TRBD1, 5 bases. The CDR3 contains 14 residues. Germline values: CDR1 LNHNV, CDR2 YYDKDF (reference sequence). Trimming took 0 bases from V and 8 from J, leaving 10 bases between them.

V and J are TRBV20-1 and TRBJ1-1, with 11 bases identical to TRBD1. V lost 6 bases and J lost 4; bases outside the gene matches: 7. The germline gives CDR1 DFQATT, CDR2 SNEGSKA (reference sequence). CDR3 size: 14 residues. In DNA form, the CDR3 reads TGCAGTGCGTGGGACAGGGGGTTGGCCACTGAAGCTTTCTTT. Its translation: CSAWDRGLATEAFF.

This clonotype has more than one count but fewer than ten. The gene calls are TRBV12-3 or TRBV12-4 and TRBJ1-6, with D possibly TRBD1 on 6 matching bases. The ends were cut back, 7 bases at V and 5 bases at J, with 12 bases in the middle. This CDR3 spans 14 amino acids. The CDR3 here is CASTPDSNNSPLHF. In DNA form, the CDR3 reads TGTGCCAGCACCCCGGACAGCAATAATTCACCCCTCCACTTT.

The sample holds a few counts of this clonotype. This may stem from a read error, because a much larger clone lies one nucleotide away. The rearrangement links TRBV30 to TRBJ1-4; D uncertain. The CDR3 has 15 residues. The V gene's germline CDR1 is GTSNPN and CDR2 SVGIG (reference sequence). The CDR3 reads CAWSAPGAEGEKLIF. CDR3 nucleotides: TGTGCCTGGAGTGCGCCAGGAGCGGAGGGTGAAAAACTGATTTTT. The full variable domain, its missing parts supplied by reference TRBV30 and TRBJ1-4, is SQTIHQWPATLVQPVGSPLSLECTVEGTSNPNLYWYRQAAGRGLQLLFYSVGIGQISSEVPQNLSASRPQDRQFILSSKKLLLSDSGFYLCAWSAPGAEGEKLIFGSGTQLSVL.

The rearrangement uses TRBV7-3 and TRBJ2-7; 11 bases agree with TRBD2. The CDR3 loop spans 15 amino acids. Unmatched junction bases numbered 7, after V lost 5 bases and J lost 4 bases. The germline gives CDR1 SGHTA, CDR2 FQGTGA. DNA for the CDR3: TGTGCCAGCAGCCCGAATAGCGGGGGGGCTTACGAGCAGTACTTC. Translation gives CASSPNSGGAYEQYF. The full variable domain, with the rest looked up from reference TRBV7-3 and TRBJ2-7, is GAGVSQTPSNKVTEKGKYVELRCDPISGHTALYWYRQSLGQGPEFLIYFQGTGAADDSGLPNDRFFAVRPEGSVSTLKIQRTERGDSAVYLCASSPNSGGAYEQYFGPGTRLTVT.

This clonotype appeared many times. The chain recombines TRBV20-1 with TRBJ2-2; 13 bases line up with TRBD2. The CDR3 runs 14 residues. The germline gives CDR1 DFQATT, CDR2 SNEGSKA (reference sequence). J lost 6 bases, V lost 7 bases, and 5 bases had no gene match. The CDR3 protein is CSGLLAGGSGELFF. The CDR3 DNA is TGCAGTGGATTACTAGCGGGGGGGTCCGGGGAGCTGTTTTTT.

In this sample, this clonotype turned up many times. V usage is TRBV20-1 and J usage is TRBJ1-2, with 10 bases fitting TRBD1. The CDR3 consists of 12 residues. In germline, CDR1 is DFQATT, CDR2 SNEGSKA (reference sequence). The V segment lost 5 bases and the J segment 4 bases; nucleotides outside the gene matches: 1. This CDR3 is CSARDRGYGYTF. In DNA, the CDR3 is TGCAGTGCTCGGGACAGGGGCTATGGCTACACCTTC.